The rows below give T cell receptor beta chains drawn from one sample of a study of blood T cell repertoires in COVID-19. Clones were sequenced by immunoSEQ multiplex PCR, and TCRdb holds only the in-frame ones, with some missing. Of fewer than 200,000 clones detected, over 75% appear once; the ten largest clones hold about 1.2%. The sample consisted of peripheral blood. These receptors came from a man in his sixties who had recovered from COVID-19. Each CDR3 is given with its conserved first and last residue. The order of the fields is V gene, clone size, CDR3 protein. Expanded clones get a size class; other rows say once, few or many, or leave the size out.

TRBV6-4	NA	CASSDLTGSYNEQFF
TRBV5-1	NA	CASSLDSGDNQPQHF
TRBV27	once	CASSTTGSYEQYF
TRBV7-9	NA	CASSLENGKLFF
TRBV28	NA	CASSFSGGGETQYF
TRBV28	NA	CASRPASSYNEQFF
TRBV15	NA	CATSRERDGYTF
TRBV10-2	NA	CASSETVVQPQHF
TRBV11-2	NA	CASRTGGRNEQFF
TRBV7-8	NA	CASSLAGVVRREQYF